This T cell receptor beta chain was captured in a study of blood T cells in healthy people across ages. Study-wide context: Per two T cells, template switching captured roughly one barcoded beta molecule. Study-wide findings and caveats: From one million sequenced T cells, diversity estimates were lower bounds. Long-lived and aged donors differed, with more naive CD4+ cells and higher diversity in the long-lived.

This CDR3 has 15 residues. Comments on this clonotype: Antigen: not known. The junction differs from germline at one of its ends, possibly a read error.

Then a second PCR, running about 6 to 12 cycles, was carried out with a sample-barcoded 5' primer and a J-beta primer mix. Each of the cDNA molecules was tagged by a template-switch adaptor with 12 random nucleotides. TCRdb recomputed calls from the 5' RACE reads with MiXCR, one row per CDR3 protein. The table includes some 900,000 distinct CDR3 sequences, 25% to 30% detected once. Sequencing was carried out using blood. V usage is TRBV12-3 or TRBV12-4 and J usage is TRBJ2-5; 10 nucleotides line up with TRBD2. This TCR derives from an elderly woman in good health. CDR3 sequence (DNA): TGTGCCAACAGTCAAAAAGCGGGGGGGGAGGAGACCCAGTACTTC. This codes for CANSQKAGGEETQYF.